A single sample gave rise to the 5 T cell receptor beta chains below, sequenced in a study of T cells after yellow fever vaccination. TCRdb processed the 5' RACE reads anew with MiXCR; each CDR3 protein has one entry. The data contain over 300,000 distinct CDR3 sequences, about 3.5% of them seen just once; the ten biggest clones take up around 24%. Sequencing used PBMCs, obtained on the day of the yellow fever booster vaccination. All receptors come from a man aged 18 to 29 who received the YFV17D yellow fever vaccine.

This clonotype was counted a few times. V and J are TRBV5-6 and TRBJ2-2; D remains unclear. The germline gives CDR1 SGHDT, CDR2 YYEEEE. CDR3 length: 13 amino acids. V shed 6 bases and J shed 2 bases, with 8 bases lying between them. CDR3 amino acids: CASNLANTGELFF. As DNA, the CDR3 is TGTGCCAGCAACTTAGCAAACACCGGGGAGCTGTTTTTT.

This clonotype was seen repeatedly, ten times or more. This rearrangement joins TRBV6-6 to TRBJ2-1; TRBD1 matches 8 bases. Trimming cost V 2 bases and J 7 bases; bases outside gene matches: 13. The CDR3 is made up of 17 amino acids. Looked up from germline, CDR1 is MNHNY and CDR2 is SVGAGI (reference sequence). The CDR3 DNA reads as TGTGCCAGCAGTTACAACCCCCAGGGGGCTGGGCTGAATGAGCAGTTCTTC. Encoded protein: CASSYNPQGAGLNEQFF.

This clonotype was observed many times. This chain uses TRBV7-2 with TRBJ2-3; 11 bases match TRBD2. The CDR3 runs to 18 residues. The V gene's germline CDR1 is SGHTA and CDR2 FQGNSA. The V and J ends lost 1 base and 1 base, in that order; junction bases with no gene match: 7. DNA for the CDR3: TGTGCCAGCAGCTTAGTTCCTAGCGGGGGGCGGGGCACAGATACGCAGTATTTT. This gives the protein CASSLVPSGGRGTDTQYF.

This clonotype has just a few counts. The V and J genes are TRBV7-2 and TRBJ2-3, with 11 bases aligning to TRBD2. V dropped 5 bases and J dropped 1; count of bases not matched to a gene: 5. The V gene's germline CDR1 is SGHTA and CDR2 FQGNSA. There are 16 residues in the CDR3. The CDR3 region is CASSPSGGTRTDTQYF. DNA for the CDR3: TGTGCCAGCAGCCCTAGCGGGGGGACCCGCACAGATACGCAGTATTTT.

This clonotype was recorded many times. J is TRBJ2-7 and V is TRBV6-2 or TRBV6-3, with 9 bases identical to TRBD1. The germline gives CDR1 MNHEY, CDR2 SVGEGT. J was trimmed by 4 bases and V by 4 bases; bases with no gene match: 5. The CDR3 spans 14 residues. CDR3 coding DNA: TGTGCCAGCAGTTTAGGACAGGGGCATTACGAGCAGTACGTC. Protein: CASSLGQGHYEQYV.